This T cell receptor (beta chain) emerged from a study of T-cell memory formation after mild COVID-19. Employing constant-segment primers, 5'RACE generated TCR alpha and TCR beta cDNA libraries bearing sample barcodes and UMIs. TCRdb processed the 5' RACE reads anew with MiXCR; each CDR3 protein has one entry. The data contain about 450,000 distinct CDR3 sequences, about 25% of them singletons. This CDR3 comprises 11 residues. Looked up from germline, CDR1 is GTSNPN and CDR2 is SVGIG (reference sequence). V shed 0 bases and J shed 7 bases, with 6 bases lying between them. This clonotype has more than one count but fewer than ten.

This clonotype originated in an adult woman who had mild COVID-19 (a few samples of this study predate the infection). Cell type and time point are not known. Material: PBMCs or a T cell subset sorted from them (not recorded which). The chain employs TRBV30 and TRBJ1-2, with no clear D. The CDR3 reads CAWSVPSGYTF. The CDR3 nucleotides read TGTGCCTGGAGTGTACCTAGTGGCTACACCTTC.